A selection of T cell receptor beta chains follows, all from one sample in a study of blood T cell repertoires in COVID-19. Generated by immunoSEQ multiplex PCR, the TCRdb table keeps only in-frame clones and is missing some. The sample consists of 250,000 or so clones, 75% to 90% of them appearing once. The source material was peripheral blood. These receptors were collected from a man aged 30 to 39 with COVID-19, enrolled during active disease. The CDR3 runs from the conserved cysteine through the conserved F or W. The D gene is left open where the match is weak. Not all rows give a size; the values are once, few, many and, for expanded clones, a class.

j_gene: TRBJ2-5; abundance: .; v_gene: TRBV7-2; d_gene: .; CDR3nt: TGTGCCAGCAGCTTAGTTGAGGGACAAAGATCGACCCAGTACTTC; CDR3aa: CASSLVEGQRSTQYF
j_gene: TRBJ1-5; abundance: .; v_gene: TRBV19; d_gene: TRBD1; CDR3nt: TGTGCCAGTAGTACGACAGGGCCTTATAGCAATCAGCCCCAGCATTTT; CDR3aa: CASSTTGPYSNQPQHF
j_gene: TRBJ2-7; abundance: .; v_gene: TRBV4-2; d_gene: TRBD1; CDR3nt: TGTGCCAGCAGCCGGGACAGGCTCTCCTACGAGCAGTACTTC; CDR3aa: CASSRDRLSYEQYF
j_gene: TRBJ2-5; abundance: .; v_gene: TRBV10-3; d_gene: .; CDR3nt: TGTGCCATCAGTGAGAAGAACCTAGGTGGGCAAGAGACCCAGTACTTC; CDR3aa: CAISEKNLGGQETQYF
j_gene: TRBJ2-2; abundance: once; v_gene: TRBV6-6; d_gene: .; CDR3nt: TGTGCCAGCAGTTACTCGTTGCAGGGGCGCGGGGGGGAGCTGTTTTTT; CDR3aa: CASSYSLQGRGGELFF
j_gene: TRBJ1-6; abundance: .; v_gene: TRBV5-3; d_gene: .; CDR3nt: TGTGCCAGAAGCTACTCTGTCAGGGTTTCACCCCTCCACTTT; CDR3aa: CARSYSVRVSPLHF
j_gene: TRBJ1-5; abundance: .; v_gene: TRBV19; d_gene: .; CDR3nt: TGTGCCAGTAGTATGGGGGGTGTTAGATTACTTCGCAATCAGCCCCAGCATTTT; CDR3aa: CASSMGGVRLLRNQPQHF
j_gene: TRBJ1-2; abundance: once; v_gene: TRBV7-3; d_gene: .; CDR3nt: TGTGCCAGCAGCGCGACCGGGATCCGAGGGGGCTACACCTTC; CDR3aa: CASSATGIRGGYTF
j_gene: TRBJ1-1; abundance: .; v_gene: TRBV7-3; d_gene: .; CDR3nt: TGTGCCAGCAGCTTAACGACAGTGCTGAACACTGAAGCTTTCTTT; CDR3aa: CASSLTTVLNTEAFF
j_gene: TRBJ1-2; abundance: .; v_gene: TRBV18; d_gene: .; CDR3nt: TGTGCCAGCTCACCTAATCAGGGTACCAACTATGGCTACACCTTC; CDR3aa: CASSPNQGTNYGYTF
j_gene: TRBJ2-7; abundance: .; v_gene: TRBV5-1; d_gene: TRBD1; CDR3nt: TGCGCCAGCAGCTTCCGGACAGGGCGAGGGGGCGAGCAGTACTTC; CDR3aa: CASSFRTGRGGEQYF
j_gene: TRBJ2-5; abundance: .; v_gene: TRBV11-2; d_gene: .; CDR3nt: TGTGCCAGCAGCTTAGTTTTTGGGAGGGAGACCCAGTACTTC; CDR3aa: CASSLVFGRETQYF
j_gene: TRBJ2-7; abundance: .; v_gene: TRBV5-1; d_gene: .; CDR3nt: TGCGCCAGCAGCTTAAACAGGGAGTTGTACGAGCAGTACTTC; CDR3aa: CASSLNRELYEQYF
j_gene: TRBJ1-6; abundance: .; v_gene: TRBV5-1; d_gene: TRBD1; CDR3nt: TGCGCCAGCAGCTTAACAGGGGTGGGGGAATCACCCCTCCACTTT; CDR3aa: CASSLTGVGESPLHF
j_gene: TRBJ1-1; abundance: .; v_gene: TRBV25-1; d_gene: .; CDR3nt: TGTGCCAGCAGTGAATATGCCCCGCCACAAGTATTCTTT; CDR3aa: CASSEYAPPQVFF
j_gene: TRBJ1-5; abundance: .; v_gene: TRBV30; d_gene: .; CDR3nt: TGTGCCTGGAGTGTAAGTCAGGGATTCAATCAGCCCCAGCATTTT; CDR3aa: CAWSVSQGFNQPQHF
j_gene: TRBJ1-2; abundance: .; v_gene: TRBV11-2; d_gene: .; CDR3nt: TGTGCCAGCAGCTTATTCGGGGAACATGGCTACACCTTC; CDR3aa: CASSLFGEHGYTF
j_gene: TRBJ2-7; abundance: .; v_gene: TRBV7-3; d_gene: .; CDR3nt: TGTGCCAGCAGCCGAAATAGCTGGAGCTCCTACGAGCAGTACTTC; CDR3aa: CASSRNSWSSYEQYF
j_gene: TRBJ1-5; abundance: .; v_gene: TRBV24-1; d_gene: .; CDR3nt: TGTGCCACCAGTGACCCACCGGGCAATCAGCCCCAGCATTTT; CDR3aa: CATSDPPGNQPQHF
j_gene: TRBJ1-2; abundance: .; v_gene: TRBV6-6; d_gene: .; CDR3nt: TGTGCCAGCAGTCCACAAACCGAACCGTCTCCAGGGCATGGCTACACCTTC; CDR3aa: CASSPQTEPSPGHGYTF
j_gene: TRBJ1-4; abundance: .; v_gene: TRBV4-3; d_gene: TRBD1; CDR3nt: TGCGCCAGCAGCCCCGGGAAGGGGGCACATCCTGAAAAACTGTTTTTT; CDR3aa: CASSPGKGAHPEKLFF
j_gene: TRBJ1-5; abundance: .; v_gene: TRBV28; d_gene: .; CDR3nt: TGTGCCAGCAGTTTGCGGCAGGCGGGTCAGCCCCAGCATTTT; CDR3aa: CASSLRQAGQPQHF
j_gene: TRBJ1-6; abundance: .; v_gene: TRBV9; d_gene: TRBD1; CDR3nt: TGTGCCAGCAGCGCCTCCGGGACAGCCTATAATTCACCCCTCCACTTT; CDR3aa: CASSASGTAYNSPLHF
j_gene: TRBJ1-5; abundance: .; v_gene: TRBV10-3; d_gene: TRBD1; CDR3nt: TGTGCCATCAGTGAGTCGACAGGGATGAGGCCCCAGCATTTT; CDR3aa: CAISESTGMRPQHF
j_gene: TRBJ2-7; abundance: .; v_gene: TRBV7-9; d_gene: .; CDR3nt: TGTGCCAGCAGCAACAGGGTCTTTGGGTCCTACGAGCAGTACTTC; CDR3aa: CASSNRVFGSYEQYF
j_gene: TRBJ2-3; abundance: .; v_gene: TRBV7-8; d_gene: .; CDR3nt: TGTGCCAGCAGCACCTTAGGGAGTAGCACAGATACGCAGTATTTT; CDR3aa: CASSTLGSSTDTQYF
j_gene: TRBJ1-1; abundance: .; v_gene: TRBV10-3; d_gene: .; CDR3nt: TGTGCCATCAGGCCCGGGATGAACACTGAAGCTTTCTTT; CDR3aa: CAIRPGMNTEAFF
j_gene: TRBJ1-3; abundance: .; v_gene: TRBV5-5; d_gene: .; CDR3nt: TGTGCCAGCAGCTCTTTCTCTGGAAACACCATATATTTT; CDR3aa: CASSSFSGNTIYF
j_gene: TRBJ1-1; abundance: .; v_gene: TRBV2; d_gene: .; CDR3nt: TGTGCCAGCAGTGAATCGGGGGGCGCTTACACTGAAGCTTTCTTT; CDR3aa: CASSESGGAYTEAFF
j_gene: TRBJ2-2; abundance: .; v_gene: TRBV5-1; d_gene: TRBD1; CDR3nt: TGCGCCAGCAGCTTGACAGGGGCCACCGGGGAGCTGTTTTTT; CDR3aa: CASSLTGATGELFF
j_gene: TRBJ1-2; abundance: .; v_gene: TRBV5-4; d_gene: TRBD1; CDR3nt: TGTGCCAGCAGCTTGGCGAGGACAGGCACCTATGGCTACACCTTC; CDR3aa: CASSLARTGTYGYTF
j_gene: TRBJ1-2; abundance: .; v_gene: TRBV13; d_gene: .; CDR3nt: TGTGCCAGCAGCTTATCCGGGTGGTCGGTTGGCTACACCTTC; CDR3aa: CASSLSGWSVGYTF
j_gene: TRBJ1-5; abundance: .; v_gene: TRBV2; d_gene: .; CDR3nt: TGTGCCAGCAGTGAAGTGAGTAGCAATCAGCCCCAGCATTTT; CDR3aa: CASSEVSSNQPQHF
j_gene: TRBJ2-3; abundance: .; v_gene: TRBV7-2; d_gene: .; CDR3nt: TGTGCCAGCAGCTTAGTCGAGAGAGATACGCAGTATTTT; CDR3aa: CASSLVERDTQYF
j_gene: TRBJ2-1; abundance: .; v_gene: TRBV7-8; d_gene: TRBD2; CDR3nt: TGTGCCAGCAGCACAGGGGCTAGCGGGAGCGAGGATGATGAGCAGTTCTTC; CDR3aa: CASSTGASGSEDDEQFF
j_gene: TRBJ1-1; abundance: .; v_gene: TRBV7-9; d_gene: TRBD1; CDR3nt: TGTGCCAGCAGTGCACCGACAGGGGTTAACACTGAAGCTTTCTTT; CDR3aa: CASSAPTGVNTEAFF
j_gene: TRBJ2-7; abundance: .; v_gene: TRBV28; d_gene: .; CDR3nt: TGTGCCAGCAAAGACAGTTTCTCCGAGCAGTACTTC; CDR3aa: CASKDSFSEQYF
j_gene: TRBJ1-1; abundance: .; v_gene: TRBV28; d_gene: .; CDR3nt: TGTGCCAGCAGTTTTAACAGGGAAGCTTTCTTT; CDR3aa: CASSFNREAFF
j_gene: TRBJ1-6; abundance: .; v_gene: TRBV19; d_gene: TRBD1; CDR3nt: TGTGCCAGTAGTGTGGACAGGGTAGGCTCACCCCTCCACTTT; CDR3aa: CASSVDRVGSPLHF
j_gene: TRBJ1-2; abundance: .; v_gene: TRBV25-1; d_gene: .; CDR3nt: TGTGCCACCTACTTCTATGGCTACACCTTC; CDR3aa: CATYFYGYTF
j_gene: TRBJ1-2; abundance: .; v_gene: TRBV11-2; d_gene: .; CDR3nt: TGTGCCAGCAGCCCATCACAGGGTTATGGCTACACCTTC; CDR3aa: CASSPSQGYGYTF
j_gene: TRBJ2-7; abundance: .; v_gene: TRBV2; d_gene: .; CDR3nt: TGTGCCAGCAGTCTGGACAACCCAAACGTATCCTACGAGCAGTACTTC; CDR3aa: CASSLDNPNVSYEQYF
j_gene: TRBJ2-1; abundance: .; v_gene: TRBV24-1; d_gene: TRBD2; CDR3nt: TGTGCCACCAGTGGGAGCGGGGGGGGCAATGAGCAGTTCTTC; CDR3aa: CATSGSGGGNEQFF
j_gene: TRBJ2-5; abundance: few; v_gene: TRBV19; d_gene: .; CDR3nt: TGTGCCAGTAGTATGGGCAGAGTTATCCAAGAGACCCAGTACTTC; CDR3aa: CASSMGRVIQETQYF
j_gene: TRBJ1-1; abundance: .; v_gene: TRBV28; d_gene: TRBD1; CDR3nt: TGTGCCAGCAGTACCTGGACAGGTTTCATGAACACTGAAGCTTTCTTT; CDR3aa: CASSTWTGFMNTEAFF
j_gene: TRBJ2-1; abundance: once; v_gene: TRBV18; d_gene: TRBD2; CDR3nt: TGTGCCAGCTCATCTAGCGGGAGTGTCCGGGATGAGCAGTTCTTC; CDR3aa: CASSSSGSVRDEQFF
j_gene: TRBJ2-2; abundance: .; v_gene: TRBV11-2; d_gene: .; CDR3nt: TGTGCCAGCAGCTTATCCCGAGGACAGCCTGACACCGGGGAGCTGTTTTTT; CDR3aa: CASSLSRGQPDTGELFF
j_gene: TRBJ1-2; abundance: .; v_gene: TRBV3-1/TRBV3-2; d_gene: TRBD1; CDR3nt: TGTGCCAGCAGCCACCTCAACAGGGGGGGTGGCTACACCTTC; CDR3aa: CASSHLNRGGGYTF
j_gene: TRBJ1-2; abundance: .; v_gene: TRBV4-1; d_gene: .; CDR3nt: TGCGCCAGCAGCCAAACTGCAGGCCTGCAGTATGGCTACACCTTC; CDR3aa: CASSQTAGLQYGYTF
j_gene: TRBJ2-1; abundance: .; v_gene: TRBV12-3/TRBV12-4; d_gene: TRBD2; CDR3nt: TGTGCCAGCATTGGACTAGCAGGGGAGCAGTTCTTC; CDR3aa: CASIGLAGEQFF
j_gene: TRBJ1-1; abundance: .; v_gene: TRBV9; d_gene: .; CDR3nt: TGTGCCAGCAGCGTACTCAATACTGGCACTGAAGCTTTCTTT; CDR3aa: CASSVLNTGTEAFF
j_gene: TRBJ2-1; abundance: .; v_gene: TRBV5-4; d_gene: .; CDR3nt: TGTGCCAGCAGCGCAAATCGCGGTGAGCAGTTCTTC; CDR3aa: CASSANRGEQFF
j_gene: TRBJ1-4; abundance: .; v_gene: TRBV19; d_gene: .; CDR3nt: TGTGCCAGTACGGAGGGAGAAGGATCTGAAAAACTGTTTTTT; CDR3aa: CASTEGEGSEKLFF
j_gene: TRBJ1-1; abundance: once; v_gene: TRBV2; d_gene: .; CDR3nt: TGTGCCAGCAGTAATACTCTCGGGGACACTGAAGCTTTCTTT; CDR3aa: CASSNTLGDTEAFF
j_gene: TRBJ2-1; abundance: .; v_gene: TRBV7-2; d_gene: TRBD2; CDR3nt: TGTGCCAGCAGCCCAGGACTAGGAACATCCTACAATGAGCAGTTCTTC; CDR3aa: CASSPGLGTSYNEQFF
j_gene: TRBJ2-7; abundance: .; v_gene: TRBV3-1/TRBV3-2; d_gene: TRBD2; CDR3nt: TGTGCCAGCAGCCACGGACTAGCGGGGTCATACGAGCAGTACTTC; CDR3aa: CASSHGLAGSYEQYF
j_gene: TRBJ1-2; abundance: few; v_gene: TRBV29-1; d_gene: .; CDR3nt: TGCAGCTTCAGGGGATGGGACTATGGCTACACCTTC; CDR3aa: CSFRGWDYGYTF
j_gene: TRBJ2-3; abundance: .; v_gene: TRBV5-1; d_gene: .; CDR3nt: TGCGCCAGCAGCTTGGTGGCAGGGGTCACAGATACGCAGTATTTT; CDR3aa: CASSLVAGVTDTQYF
j_gene: TRBJ2-1; abundance: .; v_gene: TRBV2; d_gene: .; CDR3nt: TGTGCCAGCAGCGGTTACAATGAGCAGTTCTTC; CDR3aa: CASSGYNEQFF
j_gene: TRBJ2-7; abundance: .; v_gene: TRBV28; d_gene: .; CDR3nt: TGTGCCAGCAGTGCGGGACAGACTCGATGGGAGCAGTACTTC; CDR3aa: CASSAGQTRWEQYF